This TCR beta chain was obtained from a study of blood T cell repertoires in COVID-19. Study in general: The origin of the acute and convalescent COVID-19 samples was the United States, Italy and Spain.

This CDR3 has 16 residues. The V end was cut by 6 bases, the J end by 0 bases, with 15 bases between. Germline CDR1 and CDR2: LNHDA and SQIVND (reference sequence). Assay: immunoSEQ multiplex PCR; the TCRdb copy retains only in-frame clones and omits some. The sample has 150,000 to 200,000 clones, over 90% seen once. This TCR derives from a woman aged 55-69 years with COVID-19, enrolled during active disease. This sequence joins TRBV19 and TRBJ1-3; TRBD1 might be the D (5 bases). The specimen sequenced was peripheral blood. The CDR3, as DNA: TGTGCCAGTAGGATATCCGCAGGGTTCTCTGGAAACACCATATATTTT. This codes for CASRISAGFSGNTIYF.